This is a list of T cell receptor beta chains from one sample in a study of blood T cell repertoires in COVID-19. Data came from immunoSEQ multiplex PCR; TCRdb stores just in-frame clones and leaves some out. The table has roughly 160,000 clones, about 88% seen once; the top ten hold less than 0.7%. The sample was peripheral blood. Source of these receptors: a man aged 55 to 70 with COVID-19, enrolled during active disease. CDR3s include the opening cysteine and the closing phenylalanine or tryptophan. A D gene is named only where the DNA matches it firmly. The size entry is marked missing in some rows and otherwise reads once, few, many or a size class.

len,j_gene,abundance,d_gene,v_gene,CDR3nt,CDR3aa
15,TRBJ1-4,-,TRBD1,TRBV6-6,TGTGCCAGCAGTTACACAGGGGGGGCTAATGAAAAACTGTTTTTT,CASSYTGGANEKLFF
15,TRBJ2-1,-,TRBD2,TRBV7-8,TGTGCCAGCAGCACCCGGGACTACAACTACAATGAGCAGTTCTTC,CASSTRDYNYNEQFF
15,TRBJ1-6,-,-,TRBV9,TGTGCCAGCAGCGGCGCAGGGGTAGTAAATTCACCCCTCCACTTT,CASSGAGVVNSPLHF
14,TRBJ1-5,-,-,TRBV7-2,TGTGCCAGCAGCCCACGGACAAATTATCAGCCCCAGCATTTT,CASSPRTNYQPQHF
15,TRBJ2-3,-,TRBD2,TRBV19,TGTGCCAGTAGTAACCGGGGACTAGCCACAGATACGCAGTATTTT,CASSNRGLATDTQYF
16,TRBJ2-2,-,-,TRBV6-4,TGTGCCAGCAGTGACTCGGTAACAGGGCACACCGGGGAGCTGTTTTTT,CASSDSVTGHTGELFF
19,TRBJ2-3,-,TRBD2,TRBV4-3,TGCGCCAGCAGCCAAGATCGACCCTTGAGCGGGGTTAGCACAGATACGCAGTATTTT,CASSQDRPLSGVSTDTQYF
13,TRBJ1-1,-,-,TRBV24-1,TGTGCCACCCAGGTGGCCGGGAACACTGAAGCTTTCTTT,CATQVAGNTEAFF
14,TRBJ1-3,-,TRBD1,TRBV7-2,TGTGCCAGCAGTTGGGACAGGTCTGGAAACACCATATATTTT,CASSWDRSGNTIYF
14,TRBJ1-1,-,-,TRBV3-1/TRBV3-2,TGTGCCAGCAGCCAAAACCAGGGTCGCTCTGAAGCTTTCTTT,CASSQNQGRSEAFF
15,TRBJ2-2,-,-,TRBV6-1,TGTGCCAGCAGTGAAAGGAGGGGGCGCACCGGGGAGCTGTTTTTT,CASSERRGRTGELFF
15,TRBJ2-7,-,-,TRBV5-1,TGCGCCAGCAGCTGGGCAGCTGATACCTCCTACGAGCAGTACTTC,CASSWAADTSYEQYF
14,TRBJ1-2,-,TRBD1,TRBV28,TGTGCCAGCAGTATCCCACAGGGGACCTATGGCTACACCTTC,CASSIPQGTYGYTF
18,TRBJ2-7,-,TRBD1,TRBV11-2,TGTGCCAGCAGCTTAGTAGGGACAGGGGTCCTTAGGGGTTACGAGCAGTACTTC,CASSLVGTGVLRGYEQYF
15,TRBJ2-5,-,TRBD1,TRBV29-1,TGCAGCGTTGAAGATGGGACAGGGAGACAAGAGACCCAGTACTTC,CSVEDGTGRQETQYF
18,TRBJ1-4,once,-,TRBV13,TGTGCCAGCAGCTTATCAAGCGGCTTCTGGGCAACTAATGAAAAACTGTTTTTT,CASSLSSGFWATNEKLFF
14,TRBJ2-3,once,-,TRBV5-1,TGCGCCAGCAGCTTAGGGACAAGCACAGATACGCAGTATTTT,CASSLGTSTDTQYF
15,TRBJ2-7,-,TRBD1,TRBV13,TGTGCCAGCAGCTTAGGCTGGACAGGGCTTCCCGAGCAGTACTTC,CASSLGWTGLPEQYF
20,TRBJ1-5,-,-,TRBV28,TGTGCCAGCAGTCCTACTTTTTCGCCCCGGGACACAATTCGCAATCAGCCCCAGCATTTT,CASSPTFSPRDTIRNQPQHF
17,TRBJ1-5,-,-,TRBV6-1,TGTGCCAGCAGTGAAGCGCATGTAGGGGGTCATAGTCAGCCCCAGCATTTT,CASSEAHVGGHSQPQHF
18,TRBJ2-6,-,TRBD2,TRBV27,TGTGCCAGCAGCGGACTAGCGGGACTGAGCTCTGGGGCCAACGTCCTGACTTTC,CASSGLAGLSSGANVLTF
14,TRBJ2-7,-,-,TRBV6-5,TGTGCCAGCAGTCCGGGACTCTTCTCCTACGAGCAGTACTTC,CASSPGLFSYEQYF
16,TRBJ2-5,-,TRBD2,TRBV4-3,TGCGCCAGCAGCCAAGGAGTCGGGGGGAGTGGAGAGACCCAGTACTTC,CASSQGVGGSGETQYF
11,TRBJ1-1,-,-,TRBV28,TGTGCCAGCAGACAGAACACTGAAGCTTTCTTT,CASRQNTEAFF
15,TRBJ1-4,-,-,TRBV10-3,TGTGCCATCAGTGACCAGACGGGGTATAATGAAAAACTGTTTTTT,CAISDQTGYNEKLFF
16,TRBJ1-1,-,TRBD1,TRBV19,TGTGCCAGTAGTAAGACTACAGGGGGAGCGTGGCCTGAAGCTTTCTTT,CASSKTTGGAWPEAFF
16,TRBJ1-5,-,TRBD1,TRBV10-3,TGTGCCATCAGTGAACCGGGACAGGGTCGCAATCAGCCCCAGCATTTT,CAISEPGQGRNQPQHF
15,TRBJ2-1,-,TRBD1,TRBV6-2/TRBV6-3,TGTGCCAGCAGTCCCGGGACAGGGGGATACAATGAGCAGTTCTTC,CASSPGTGGYNEQFF
16,TRBJ2-1,-,-,TRBV5-1,TGCGCCAGCAGCATCTCGACTAGAGACGACTACAATGAGCAGTTCTTC,CASSISTRDDYNEQFF
14,TRBJ2-1,-,-,TRBV6-6,TGTGCCAGCAGACCCAGGGGAACCTACAATGAGCAGTTCTTC,CASRPRGTYNEQFF
15,TRBJ2-4,-,-,TRBV11-2,TGTGCCAGCAGCTCAACATCGGGGCAAGGAGGGATTCAGTACTTC,CASSSTSGQGGIQYF
13,TRBJ2-5,-,-,TRBV5-6,TGTGCCAGCAGCTTACAGGGTACAGAGACCCAGTACTTC,CASSLQGTETQYF
16,TRBJ1-5,-,-,TRBV2,TGTGCCAGCAGTGTGAGGCCAGGGAAGGTCAATCAGCCCCAGCATTTT,CASSVRPGKVNQPQHF
16,TRBJ2-7,-,-,TRBV4-2,TGTGCCAGCAGCCAAACCCGCTATAAAAGCTCCTACGAGCAGTACTTC,CASSQTRYKSSYEQYF
15,TRBJ2-5,-,-,TRBV28,TGTGCCAGCAGTTTCAGGGCCTCCCTTGACGAGACCCAGTACTTC,CASSFRASLDETQYF
14,TRBJ1-3,-,-,TRBV28,TGTGCCAGCAGTTCTGGGAGCTCTGGAAACACCATATATTTT,CASSSGSSGNTIYF
17,TRBJ2-7,many,TRBD1,TRBV4-1,TGCGCCAGCAGCCGCGGTATGTCGCTTGACAGGGGGCGCGAGCAGTACTTC,CASSRGMSLDRGREQYF
16,TRBJ1-6,few,TRBD1,TRBV5-1,TGCGCCAGCAGCCTAGACAGGGGGAGAAGTAATTCACCCCTCCACTTT,CASSLDRGRSNSPLHF
15,TRBJ1-5,-,TRBD1,TRBV5-6,TGTGCCAGCAGCTTGTACCAGGGGGCTGATCAGCCCCAGCATTTT,CASSLYQGADQPQHF
15,TRBJ2-5,-,-,TRBV28,TGTGCCAGCAGCTCGGGGGGGCAGGGGGAGAAGACCCAGTACTTC,CASSSGGQGEKTQYF
20,TRBJ2-1,-,TRBD1,TRBV7-6,TGTGCCAGCAGCTTAGTACAGGGACAGGGGGCGAGGGGGCTTTACAATGAGCAGTTCTTC,CASSLVQGQGARGLYNEQFF
13,TRBJ1-2,-,-,TRBV7-2,TGTGCCAGCACCATACCCTCGGGGGGCGGCTACACCTTC,CASTIPSGGGYTF
15,TRBJ1-5,-,-,TRBV19,TGTGCCAGTAGTATAACACCGGGGTCCAATCAGCCCCAGCATTTT,CASSITPGSNQPQHF
16,TRBJ2-1,-,-,TRBV7-2,TGTGCCAGCAGCTTAGGACCGCGGGGACCCTACAATGAGCAGTTCTTC,CASSLGPRGPYNEQFF
16,TRBJ1-5,-,-,TRBV19,TGTGCCAGTACCCCAACCGACCGCGGGCGGCTTCAGCCCCAGCATTTT,CASTPTDRGRLQPQHF
18,TRBJ2-6,-,-,TRBV21-1,TGTGCCAGCAGCAAAGGTAGGGGATCGGTCTCTGGGGCCAACGTCCTGACTTTC,CASSKGRGSVSGANVLTF
15,TRBJ2-7,-,-,TRBV27,TGTGCCAGCAGTTCGAGAAGCCTTAGCTCCTACGAGCAGTACTTC,CASSSRSLSSYEQYF
15,TRBJ2-2,-,-,TRBV6-4,TGTGCCAGCAGCCCGAGGAGCATCGGCACCGGGGAGCTGTTTTTT,CASSPRSIGTGELFF
15,TRBJ1-5,-,TRBD1,TRBV5-6,TGTGCCAGCAGCCCTAGGGACAGGGGTTTTCAGCCCCAGCATTTT,CASSPRDRGFQPQHF
16,TRBJ1-6,-,-,TRBV19,TGTGCCAGTAGTACAGTACGGAGCTCCTATAATTCACCCCTCCACTTT,CASSTVRSSYNSPLHF
14,TRBJ2-4,-,TRBD1,TRBV28,TGTGCCAGCAGTCCCCGGGACAGGGGGTACATTCAGTACTTC,CASSPRDRGYIQYF
16,TRBJ1-1,-,TRBD1,TRBV11-3,TGTGCCAGCAGCGTGACAGGGGGTTCCCCAGGTTCTGAAGCTTTCTTT,CASSVTGGSPGSEAFF
15,TRBJ2-2,-,-,TRBV9,TGTGCCAGCAGCGGAAGTACTAGGGCCACCGGGGAGCTGTTTTTT,CASSGSTRATGELFF
15,TRBJ1-2,-,TRBD1,TRBV4-1,TGCGCCAGCAGCCAAGATTGGGACAGTCGACGCGGCTACACCTTC,CASSQDWDSRRGYTF
13,TRBJ2-5,-,TRBD1,TRBV27,TGTGCCAGCAGCCGGGACAGACAAGAGACCCAGTACTTC,CASSRDRQETQYF
15,TRBJ1-5,few,TRBD1,TRBV28,TGTGCCAGCAGTATCAGGGACAGGGACGATCAGCCCCAGCATTTT,CASSIRDRDDQPQHF
11,TRBJ1-2,-,TRBD1,TRBV25-1,TGTGCCAGCAGAGGGACAGCTGGCTACACCTTC,CASRGTAGYTF
18,TRBJ2-7,-,TRBD1,TRBV13,TGTGCCAGCAGCTTAGGTAGGTTAAGGACAGGGGCCTCCTACGAGCAGTACTTC,CASSLGRLRTGASYEQYF
15,TRBJ1-2,once,TRBD1,TRBV2,TGTGCCAGCAGTGACTCGGGACAGGGATTATATGGCTACACCTTC,CASSDSGQGLYGYTF
17,TRBJ1-5,-,TRBD1,TRBV28,TGTGCCAGCAGTTTACCCACAGGGGGCGCGGGCAATCAGCCCCAGCATTTT,CASSLPTGGAGNQPQHF